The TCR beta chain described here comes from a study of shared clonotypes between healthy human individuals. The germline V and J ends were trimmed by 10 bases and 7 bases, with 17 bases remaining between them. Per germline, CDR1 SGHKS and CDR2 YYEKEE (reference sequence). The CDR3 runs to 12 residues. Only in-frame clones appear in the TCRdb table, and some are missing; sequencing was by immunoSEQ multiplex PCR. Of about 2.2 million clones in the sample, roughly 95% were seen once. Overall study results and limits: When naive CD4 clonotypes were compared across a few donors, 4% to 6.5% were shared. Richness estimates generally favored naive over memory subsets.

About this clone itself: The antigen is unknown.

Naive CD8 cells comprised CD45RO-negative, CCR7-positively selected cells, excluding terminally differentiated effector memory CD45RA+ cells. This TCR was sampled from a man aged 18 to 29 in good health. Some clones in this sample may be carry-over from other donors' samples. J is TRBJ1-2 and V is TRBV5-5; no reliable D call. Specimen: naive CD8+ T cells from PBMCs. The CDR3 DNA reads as TGTGCCGCACGCGATAGTCAAGGTGGCTACACCTTC. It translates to CAARDSQGGYTF.